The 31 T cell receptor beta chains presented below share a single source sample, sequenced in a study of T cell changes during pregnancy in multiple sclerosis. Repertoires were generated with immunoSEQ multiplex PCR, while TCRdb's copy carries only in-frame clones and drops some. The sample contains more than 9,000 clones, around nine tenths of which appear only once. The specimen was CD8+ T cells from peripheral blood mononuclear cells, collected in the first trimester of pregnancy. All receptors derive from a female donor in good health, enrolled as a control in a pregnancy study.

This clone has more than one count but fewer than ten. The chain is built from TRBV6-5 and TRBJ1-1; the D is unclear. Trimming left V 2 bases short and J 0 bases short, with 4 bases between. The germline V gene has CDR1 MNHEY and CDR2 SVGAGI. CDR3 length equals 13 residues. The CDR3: CASSYTVNTEAFF. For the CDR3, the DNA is TGTGCCAGCAGTTACACGGTGAACACTGAAGCTTTCTTT.

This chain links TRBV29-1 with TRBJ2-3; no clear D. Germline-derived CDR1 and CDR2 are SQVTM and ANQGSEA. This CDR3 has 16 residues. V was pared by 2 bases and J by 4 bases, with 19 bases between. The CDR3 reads CSVEISYHLRSDTQYF. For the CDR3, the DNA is TGCAGCGTTGAAATATCCTATCACCTACGATCAGATACGCAGTATTTT.

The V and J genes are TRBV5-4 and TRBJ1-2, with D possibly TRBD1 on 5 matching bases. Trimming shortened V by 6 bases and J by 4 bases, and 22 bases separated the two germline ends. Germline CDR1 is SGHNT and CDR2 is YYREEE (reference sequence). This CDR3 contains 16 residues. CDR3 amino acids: CASNFSPGEVSYGYTF. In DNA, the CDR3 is TGTGCCAGCAACTTCTCTCCGGGGGAGGTGAGCTATGGCTACACCTTC.

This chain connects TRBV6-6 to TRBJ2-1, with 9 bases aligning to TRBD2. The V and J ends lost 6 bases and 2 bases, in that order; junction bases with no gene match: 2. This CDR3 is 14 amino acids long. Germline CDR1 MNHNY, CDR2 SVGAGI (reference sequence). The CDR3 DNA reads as TGTGCCAGCAGGCTAGCGGGGACCTACAATGAGCAGTTCTTC. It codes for CASRLAGTYNEQFF.

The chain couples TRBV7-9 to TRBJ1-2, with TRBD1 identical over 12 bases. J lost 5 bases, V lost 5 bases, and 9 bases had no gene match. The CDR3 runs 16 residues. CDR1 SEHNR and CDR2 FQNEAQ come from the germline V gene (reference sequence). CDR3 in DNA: TGTGCCAGCAGCCAGGGGACAGGGGGCTACCTATATGGCTACACCTTC. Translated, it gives CASSQGTGGYLYGYTF. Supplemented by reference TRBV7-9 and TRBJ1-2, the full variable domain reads DTGVSQNPRHKITKRGQNVTFRCDPISEHNRLYWYRQTLGQGPEFLTYFQNEAQLEKSRLLSDRFSAERPKGSFSTLEIQRTEQGDSAMYLCASSQGTGGYLYGYTFGSGTRLTVV.

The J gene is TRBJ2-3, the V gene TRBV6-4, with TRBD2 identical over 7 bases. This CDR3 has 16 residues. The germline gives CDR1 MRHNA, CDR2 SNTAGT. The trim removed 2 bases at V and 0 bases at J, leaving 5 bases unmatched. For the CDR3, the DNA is TGTGCCAGCAGTGACGGGCAGGGAGGGAGCACAGATACGCAGTATTTT. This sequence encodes CASSDGQGGSTDTQYF.

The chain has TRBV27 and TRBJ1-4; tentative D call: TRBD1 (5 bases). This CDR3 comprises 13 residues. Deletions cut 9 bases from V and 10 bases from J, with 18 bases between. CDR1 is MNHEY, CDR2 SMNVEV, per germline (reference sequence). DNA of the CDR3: TGTGCCAGTGGCGGGGCCCTGCTGGGAAAACTGTTTTTT. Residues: CASGGALLGKLFF.

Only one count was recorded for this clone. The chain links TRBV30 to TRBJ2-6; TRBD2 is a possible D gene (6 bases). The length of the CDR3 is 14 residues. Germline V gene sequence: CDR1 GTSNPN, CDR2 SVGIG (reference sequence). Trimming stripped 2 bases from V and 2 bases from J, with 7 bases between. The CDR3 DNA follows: TGTGCCTGGAGTCGGGGGACTGGGGCCAACGTCCTGACTTTC. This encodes CAWSRGTGANVLTF.

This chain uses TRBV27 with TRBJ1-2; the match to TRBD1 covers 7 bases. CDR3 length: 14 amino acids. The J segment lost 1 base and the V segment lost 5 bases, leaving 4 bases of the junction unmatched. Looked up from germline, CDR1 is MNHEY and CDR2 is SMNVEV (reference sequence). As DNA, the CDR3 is TGTGCCAGCAGTGAGGGACAGCTTAACTATGGCTACACCTTC. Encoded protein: CASSEGQLNYGYTF.

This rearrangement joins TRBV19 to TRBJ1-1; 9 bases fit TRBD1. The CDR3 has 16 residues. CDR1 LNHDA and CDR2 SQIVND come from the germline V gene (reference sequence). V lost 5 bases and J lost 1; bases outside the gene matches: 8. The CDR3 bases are TGTGCCAGTAGTCACAGGGGGCGAGGTCCGAACACTGAAGCTTTCTTT. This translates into CASSHRGRGPNTEAFF.

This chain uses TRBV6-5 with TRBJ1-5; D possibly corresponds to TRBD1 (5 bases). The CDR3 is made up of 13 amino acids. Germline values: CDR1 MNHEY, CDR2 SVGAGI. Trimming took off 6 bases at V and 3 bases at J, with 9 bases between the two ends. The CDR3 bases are TGTGCCAGCAGCCGACAGCCCAATCAGCCCCAGCATTTT. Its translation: CASSRQPNQPQHF.

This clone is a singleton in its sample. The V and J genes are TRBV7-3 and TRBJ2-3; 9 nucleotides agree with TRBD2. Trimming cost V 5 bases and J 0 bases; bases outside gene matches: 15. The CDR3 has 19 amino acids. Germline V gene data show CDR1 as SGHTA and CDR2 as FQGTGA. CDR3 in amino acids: CASSPGGSGGSVSTDTQYF. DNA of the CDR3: TGTGCCAGCAGCCCGGGTGGGAGCGGGGGGTCCGTGAGCACAGATACGCAGTATTTT.

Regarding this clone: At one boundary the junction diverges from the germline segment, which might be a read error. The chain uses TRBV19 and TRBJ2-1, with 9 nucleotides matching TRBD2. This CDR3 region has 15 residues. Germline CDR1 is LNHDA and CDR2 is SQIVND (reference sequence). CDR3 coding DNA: TGTGCCAGTAGTATTGGGCTAGCGGGGTACAGTGAGCAGTTCTTC. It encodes CASSIGLAGYSEQFF.

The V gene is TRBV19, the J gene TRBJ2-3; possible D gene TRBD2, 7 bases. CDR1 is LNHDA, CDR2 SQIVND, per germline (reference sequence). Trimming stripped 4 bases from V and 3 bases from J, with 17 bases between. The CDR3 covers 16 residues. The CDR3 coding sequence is TGTGCCAGTAGTACCCACAGGGACGGGAGGACAGATACGCAGTATTTT. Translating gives CASSTHRDGRTDTQYF.

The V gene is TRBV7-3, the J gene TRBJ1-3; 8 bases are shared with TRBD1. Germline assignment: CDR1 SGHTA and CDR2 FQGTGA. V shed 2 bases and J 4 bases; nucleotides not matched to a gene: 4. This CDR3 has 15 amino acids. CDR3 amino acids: CASSLDRGPGNTIYF. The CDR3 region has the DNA TGTGCCAGCAGCTTAGACAGGGGCCCAGGAAACACCATATATTTT.

The CDR3 DNA reads as TGTGCCAGCAGCTTACAACAGGGGGCACAGGACACTGAAGCTTTCTTT. Encoded protein: CASSLQQGAQDTEAFF. The chain recombines TRBV7-6 with TRBJ1-1; 9 positions agree with TRBD1. Germline V gives CDR1 SGHVS, CDR2 FNYEAQ. Trimming at V came to 2 bases and at J to 3 bases, leaving 7 bases not matched to a gene. This CDR3 comprises 16 residues.

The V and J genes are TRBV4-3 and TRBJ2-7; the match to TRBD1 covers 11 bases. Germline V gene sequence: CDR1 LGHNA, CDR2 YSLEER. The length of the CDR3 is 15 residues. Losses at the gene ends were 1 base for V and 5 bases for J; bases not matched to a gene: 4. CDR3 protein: CASSQGPGQGDEQYF. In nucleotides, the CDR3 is TGCGCCAGCAGCCAAGGACCGGGACAGGGGGACGAGCAGTACTTC.

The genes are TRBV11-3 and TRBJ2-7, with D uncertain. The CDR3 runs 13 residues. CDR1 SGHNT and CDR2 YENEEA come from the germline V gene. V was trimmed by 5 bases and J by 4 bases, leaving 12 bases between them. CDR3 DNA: TGTGCCAGCAGCCTCTCGGGTGTTTACGAGCAGTACTTC. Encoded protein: CASSLSGVYEQYF.

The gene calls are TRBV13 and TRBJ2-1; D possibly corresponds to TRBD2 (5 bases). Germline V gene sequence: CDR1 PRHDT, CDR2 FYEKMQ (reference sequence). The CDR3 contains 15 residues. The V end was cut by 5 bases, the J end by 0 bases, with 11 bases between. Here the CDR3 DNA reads TGTGCCAGCAGCCCCGTAGGGAGCTCCTACAATGAGCAGTTCTTC. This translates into CASSPVGSSYNEQFF.

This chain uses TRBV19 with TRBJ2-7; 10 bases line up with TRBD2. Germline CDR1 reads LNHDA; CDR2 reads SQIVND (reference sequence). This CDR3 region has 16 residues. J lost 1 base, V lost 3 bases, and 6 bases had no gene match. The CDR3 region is CASSILAGAKSYEQYF. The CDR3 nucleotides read TGTGCCAGTAGTATCCTAGCGGGAGCCAAATCCTACGAGCAGTACTTC. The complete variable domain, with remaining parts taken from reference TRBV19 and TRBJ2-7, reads DGGITQSPKYLFRKEGQNVTLSCEQNLNHDAMYWYRQDPGQGLRLIYYSQIVNDFQKGDIAEGYSVSREKKESFPLTVTSAQKNPTAFYLCASSILAGAKSYEQYFGPGTRLTVT.

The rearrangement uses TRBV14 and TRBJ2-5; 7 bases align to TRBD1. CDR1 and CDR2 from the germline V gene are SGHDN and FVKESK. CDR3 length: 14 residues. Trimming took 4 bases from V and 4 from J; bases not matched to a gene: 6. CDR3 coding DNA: TGTGCCAGCAGCCCCGGGACAGCAGGAGAGACCCAGTACTTC. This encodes CASSPGTAGETQYF.

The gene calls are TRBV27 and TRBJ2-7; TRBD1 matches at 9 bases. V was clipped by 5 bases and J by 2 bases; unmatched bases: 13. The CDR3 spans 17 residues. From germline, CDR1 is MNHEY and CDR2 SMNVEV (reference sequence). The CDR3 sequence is CASSGTTDRGGAYEQYF. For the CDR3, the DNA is TGTGCCAGCAGTGGGACTACGGACAGGGGAGGAGCCTACGAGCAGTACTTC.

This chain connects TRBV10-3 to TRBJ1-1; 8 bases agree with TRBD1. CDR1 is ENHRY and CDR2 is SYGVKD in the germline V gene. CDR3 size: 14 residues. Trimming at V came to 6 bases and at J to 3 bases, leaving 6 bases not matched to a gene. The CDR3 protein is CAIRDRVMHTEAFF. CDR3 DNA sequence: TGTGCCATCAGGGACAGGGTAATGCACACTGAAGCTTTCTTT.

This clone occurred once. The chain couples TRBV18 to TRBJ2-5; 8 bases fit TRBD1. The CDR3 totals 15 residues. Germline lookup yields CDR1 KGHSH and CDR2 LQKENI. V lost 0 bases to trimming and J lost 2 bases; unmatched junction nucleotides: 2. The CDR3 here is CASSPPTGDQETQYF. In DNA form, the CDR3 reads TGTGCCAGCTCACCACCGACAGGGGATCAAGAGACCCAGTACTTC.

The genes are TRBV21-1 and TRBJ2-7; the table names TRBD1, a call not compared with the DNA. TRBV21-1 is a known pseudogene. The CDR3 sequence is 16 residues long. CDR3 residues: CASSTTKVDSTYEQYF. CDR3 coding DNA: TGTGCCAGCAGCACTACTAAAGTTGACAGTACCTACGAGCAGTACTTC.

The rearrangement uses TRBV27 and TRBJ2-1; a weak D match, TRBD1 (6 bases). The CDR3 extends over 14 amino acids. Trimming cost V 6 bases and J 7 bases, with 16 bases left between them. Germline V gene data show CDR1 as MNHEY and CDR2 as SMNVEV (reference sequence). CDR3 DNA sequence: TGTGCCAGCAGCTCGAGCAGGGGCGGGAATGAGCAGTTCTTC. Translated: CASSSSRGGNEQFF.

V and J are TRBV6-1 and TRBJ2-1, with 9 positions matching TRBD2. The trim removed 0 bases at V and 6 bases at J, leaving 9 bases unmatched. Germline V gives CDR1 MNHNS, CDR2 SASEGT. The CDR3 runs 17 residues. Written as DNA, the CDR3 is TGTGCCAGCAGTGAAGCGACAGCGGGGGGAGTAGGCAATGAGCAGTTCTTC. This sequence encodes CASSEATAGGVGNEQFF.

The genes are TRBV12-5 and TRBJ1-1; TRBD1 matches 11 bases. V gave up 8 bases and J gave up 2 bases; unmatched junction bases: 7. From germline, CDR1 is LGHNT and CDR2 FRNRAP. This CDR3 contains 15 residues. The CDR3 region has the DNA TGTGCTAGTCACCGGGACAGGGGGGAAAACACTGAAGCTTTCTTT. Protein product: CASHRDRGENTEAFF.

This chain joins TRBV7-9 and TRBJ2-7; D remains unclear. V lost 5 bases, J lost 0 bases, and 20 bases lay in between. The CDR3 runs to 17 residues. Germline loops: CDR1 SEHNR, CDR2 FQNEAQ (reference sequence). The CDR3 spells CASSHPISQPISYEQYF. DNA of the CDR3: TGTGCCAGCAGCCATCCGATCAGTCAACCCATCTCCTACGAGCAGTACTTC.

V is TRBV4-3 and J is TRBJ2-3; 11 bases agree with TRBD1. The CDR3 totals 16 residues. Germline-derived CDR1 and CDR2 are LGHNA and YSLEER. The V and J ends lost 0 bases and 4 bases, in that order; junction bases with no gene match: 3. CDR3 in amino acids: CASSQEPGQGADTQYF. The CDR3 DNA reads TGCGCCAGCAGCCAAGAACCGGGACAGGGGGCAGATACGCAGTATTTT.

CDR3: CASSLGGGATDTQYF. DNA of the CDR3: TGTGCCAGCAGCCTAGGCGGGGGGGCAACAGATACGCAGTATTTT. The V gene is TRBV9, the J gene TRBJ2-3; the match to TRBD2 covers 9 bases. J gave up 3 bases and V 4 bases, and 6 bases lay outside the gene matches. The CDR3 extends over 15 amino acids. Germline CDR1 is SGDLS and CDR2 is YYNGEE.